The rows below give T cell receptor beta chains drawn from one sample of a study of control samples from healthy donors and cancer patients. Profiling relied on immunoSEQ multiplex PCR, and the TCRdb table lists in-frame clones only, not all of them. Counted here are tens of thousands of clones, about 95% occurring once; the ten biggest clones make up roughly a quarter. Sequencing input: blood. Every receptor here comes from a man between 60 and 70 years old in good health. The CDR3 runs from the conserved cysteine through the conserved F or W. The D gene is left open where the match is weak.

v_gene	d_gene	j_gene	CDR3nt	CDR3aa
TRBV7-9	TRBD2	TRBJ2-1	TGTGCCAGCAGCTTAGATGTCGGGAGGACCCAAAATGATGAGCAGTTCTTC	CASSLDVGRTQNDEQFF
TRBV29-1	NA	TRBJ2-5	TGCAGCGTTGGCTTATTAGCGTACCAAGAGACCCAGTACTTC	CSVGLLAYQETQYF
TRBV2	NA	TRBJ1-3	TGTGCCAGAGGGGTTGGAAACACCATATATTTT	CARGVGNTIYF
TRBV29-1	NA	TRBJ1-3	TGCAGCGTTGGGACAATACCTTCTGGAAACACCATATATTTT	CSVGTIPSGNTIYF
TRBV30	NA	TRBJ2-3	TGTGCCTGTCAAGGGGGCACAGATACGCAGTATTTT	CACQGGTDTQYF
TRBV10-3	NA	TRBJ2-5	TGTGCCATCGGGGGGACTCCGGAGGAGACCCAGTACTTC	CAIGGTPEETQYF
TRBV9	TRBD2	TRBJ2-3	TGTGCCAGCAGCCCGGGACTAGCGTTAGATACGCAGTATTTT	CASSPGLALDTQYF
TRBV7-2	TRBD2	TRBJ2-5	TGTGCCAGCAGCTTAGCGTCTAGCGGGACAGAGACCCAGTACTTC	CASSLASSGTETQYF
TRBV11-2	NA	TRBJ1-3	TGTGCCAGCAGCTTAGGAATCAACTCTGGAAACACCATATATTTT	CASSLGINSGNTIYF
TRBV10-1	NA	TRBJ1-5	TGCGCCAGCAGTGTCGGGGTAGGGCAGCCCCAGCATTTT	CASSVGVGQPQHF
TRBV12-5	TRBD1	TRBJ2-4	TGTGCTAGTGGCACAGGGGACGGGGAAAACATTCAGTACTTC	CASGTGDGENIQYF
TRBV6-2/TRBV6-3	NA	TRBJ2-7	TGTGCCAGCAGTTGGGACCCCACGAGGGTCTCCTACGAGCAGTACTTC	CASSWDPTRVSYEQYF
TRBV3-1/TRBV3-2	NA	TRBJ2-7	TGTGCCAGCAGCAGCGCATACGAGCAGTACTTC	CASSSAYEQYF
TRBV29-1	NA	TRBJ1-2	TGCAGCGTGGAACCTGGACCTAACTATGGCTACACCTTC	CSVEPGPNYGYTF
TRBV12-1	NA	TRBJ2-6	TGTGCCAGCAGCGCCCCTCGGGACACTGGGGCCAACGTCCTGACTTTC	CASSAPRDTGANVLTF
TRBV5-1	NA	TRBJ2-2	TGCGCCAGCAGCTTTGAGACAGCCACCGGGGAGCTGTTTTTT	CASSFETATGELFF
TRBV7-3	NA	TRBJ1-2	TGTGCCAGCAGCCGCCACGGAGGTGGGAGGGACTATGGCTACACCTTC	CASSRHGGGRDYGYTF
TRBV5-1	NA	TRBJ1-1	TGCGCCAGCAGGGCAGGGGAACCGAACACTGAAGCTTTCTTT	CASRAGEPNTEAFF
TRBV7-2	NA	TRBJ1-5	TGTGCCAGCAGCTTAACCAACAATCAGCCCCAGCATTTT	CASSLTNNQPQHF